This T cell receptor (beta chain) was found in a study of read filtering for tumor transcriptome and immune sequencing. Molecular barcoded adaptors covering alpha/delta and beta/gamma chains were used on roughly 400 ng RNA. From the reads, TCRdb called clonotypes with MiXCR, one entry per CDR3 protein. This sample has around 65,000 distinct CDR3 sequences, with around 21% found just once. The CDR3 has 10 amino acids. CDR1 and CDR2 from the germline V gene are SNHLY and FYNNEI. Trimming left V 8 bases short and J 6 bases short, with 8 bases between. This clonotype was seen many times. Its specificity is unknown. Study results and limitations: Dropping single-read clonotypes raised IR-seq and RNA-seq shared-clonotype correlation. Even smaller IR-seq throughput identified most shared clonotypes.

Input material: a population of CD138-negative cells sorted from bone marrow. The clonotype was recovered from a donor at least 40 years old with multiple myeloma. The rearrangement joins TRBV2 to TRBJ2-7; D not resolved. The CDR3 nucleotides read TGTGCCAGCGGTAGGGTCGAGCAGTACTTC. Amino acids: CASGRVEQYF.